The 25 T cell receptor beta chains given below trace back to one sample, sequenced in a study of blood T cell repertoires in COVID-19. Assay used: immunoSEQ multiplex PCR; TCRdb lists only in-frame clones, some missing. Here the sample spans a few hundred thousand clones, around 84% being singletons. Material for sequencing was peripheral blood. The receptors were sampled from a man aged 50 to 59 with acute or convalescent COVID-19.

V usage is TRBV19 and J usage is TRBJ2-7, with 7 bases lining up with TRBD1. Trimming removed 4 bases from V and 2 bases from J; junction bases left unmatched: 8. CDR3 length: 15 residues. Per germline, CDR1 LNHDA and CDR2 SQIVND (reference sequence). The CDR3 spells CASSRDRASTYEQYF. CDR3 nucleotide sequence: TGTGCCAGTAGTAGAGACAGGGCCTCCACCTACGAGCAGTACTTC.

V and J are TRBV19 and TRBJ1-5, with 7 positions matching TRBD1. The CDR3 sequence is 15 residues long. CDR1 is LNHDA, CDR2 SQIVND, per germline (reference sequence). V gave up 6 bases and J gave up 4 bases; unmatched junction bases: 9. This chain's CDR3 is CASRPWTGENQPQHF. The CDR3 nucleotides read TGTGCCAGTAGACCTTGGACAGGAGAGAATCAGCCCCAGCATTTT.

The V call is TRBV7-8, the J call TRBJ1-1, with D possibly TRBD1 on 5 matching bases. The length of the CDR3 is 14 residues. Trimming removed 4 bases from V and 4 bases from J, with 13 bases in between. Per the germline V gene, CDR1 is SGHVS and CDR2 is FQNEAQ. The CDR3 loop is CASSSPGVGTEAFF. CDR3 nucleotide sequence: TGTGCCAGCAGCTCCCCGGGGGTTGGCACTGAAGCTTTCTTT.

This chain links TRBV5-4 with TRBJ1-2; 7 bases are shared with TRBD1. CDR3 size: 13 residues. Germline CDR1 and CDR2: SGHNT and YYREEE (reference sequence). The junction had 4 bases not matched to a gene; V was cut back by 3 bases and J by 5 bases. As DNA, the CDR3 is TGTGCCAGCAGCTCGGACAGGAGGTATGGCTACACCTTC. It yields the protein CASSSDRRYGYTF.

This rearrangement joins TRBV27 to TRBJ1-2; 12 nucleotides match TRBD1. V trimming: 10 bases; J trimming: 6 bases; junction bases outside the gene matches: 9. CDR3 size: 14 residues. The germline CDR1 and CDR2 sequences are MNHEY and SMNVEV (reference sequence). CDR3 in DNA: TGTGCCACAGCGGGACAGGGGGCGTTGAATGGCTACACCTTC. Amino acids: CATAGQGALNGYTF.

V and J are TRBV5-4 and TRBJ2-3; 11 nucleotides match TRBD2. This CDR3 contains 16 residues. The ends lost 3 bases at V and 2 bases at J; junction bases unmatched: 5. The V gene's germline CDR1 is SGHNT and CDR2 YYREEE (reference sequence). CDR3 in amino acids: CASSSGTSGVTDTQYF. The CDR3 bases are TGTGCCAGCAGCTCCGGGACTAGCGGAGTCACAGATACGCAGTATTTT.

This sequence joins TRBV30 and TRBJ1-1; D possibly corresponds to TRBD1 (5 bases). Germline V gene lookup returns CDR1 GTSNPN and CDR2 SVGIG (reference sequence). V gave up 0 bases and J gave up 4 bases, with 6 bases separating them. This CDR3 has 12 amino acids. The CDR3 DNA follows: TGTGCCTGGAGTGTACAGGTCACTGAAGCTTTCTTT. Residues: CAWSVQVTEAFF.

The CDR3 DNA is TGTGCCTGGAGCCTACAGTCGATTTCCCAGGAGCAGTACTTC. This encodes CAWSLQSISQEQYF. This chain links TRBV30 with TRBJ2-7, with unresolved D. Trimming shortened V by 3 bases and J by 7 bases, and 19 bases separated the two germline ends. This CDR3 has 14 residues. Germline lookup yields CDR1 GTSNPN and CDR2 SVGIG (reference sequence).

The CDR3 loop is CASRPTLRGSGYTF. In DNA form, the CDR3 reads TGTGCCAGCAGACCAACCCTGAGAGGGTCTGGCTACACCTTC. The chain couples TRBV11-2 to TRBJ1-2, with D uncertain. Germline V lookup: CDR1 SGHAT, CDR2 FQNNGV. The CDR3 consists of 14 residues. The V end was cut by 6 bases, the J end by 7 bases, with 18 bases between.

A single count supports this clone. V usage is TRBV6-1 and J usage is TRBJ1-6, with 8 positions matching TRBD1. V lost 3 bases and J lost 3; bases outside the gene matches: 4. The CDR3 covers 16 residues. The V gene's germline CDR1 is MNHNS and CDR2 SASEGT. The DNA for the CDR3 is TGTGCCAGCAGTGATTGGGACAGGATCTATAATTCACCCCTCCACTTT. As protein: CASSDWDRIYNSPLHF.

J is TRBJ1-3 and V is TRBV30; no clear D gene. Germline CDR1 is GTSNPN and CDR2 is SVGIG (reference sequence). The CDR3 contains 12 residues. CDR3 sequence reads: CGGSLSGNTIYF. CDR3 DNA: TGTGGAGGGAGTCTCTCTGGAAACACCATATATTTT.

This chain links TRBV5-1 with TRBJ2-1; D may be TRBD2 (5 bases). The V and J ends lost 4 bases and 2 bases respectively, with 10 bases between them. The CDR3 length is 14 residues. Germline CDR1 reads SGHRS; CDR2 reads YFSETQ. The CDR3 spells CASSLWTPYNEQFF. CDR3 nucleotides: TGCGCCAGCAGCCTATGGACTCCCTACAATGAGCAGTTCTTC.

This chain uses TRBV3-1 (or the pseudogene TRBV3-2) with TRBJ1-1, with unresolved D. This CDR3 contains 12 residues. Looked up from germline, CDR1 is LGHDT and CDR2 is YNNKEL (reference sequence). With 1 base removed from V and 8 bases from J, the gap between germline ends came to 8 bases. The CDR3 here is CASSQGPLEAFF. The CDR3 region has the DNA TGTGCCAGCAGCCAAGGGCCCCTGGAAGCTTTCTTT.

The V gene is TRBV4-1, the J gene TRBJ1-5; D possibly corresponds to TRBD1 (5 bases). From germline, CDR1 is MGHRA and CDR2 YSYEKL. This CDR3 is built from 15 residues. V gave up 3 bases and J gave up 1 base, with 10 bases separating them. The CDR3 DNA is TGCGCCAGCAGCCAGTATGGGGGGAGCAATCAGCCCCAGCATTTT. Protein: CASSQYGGSNQPQHF.

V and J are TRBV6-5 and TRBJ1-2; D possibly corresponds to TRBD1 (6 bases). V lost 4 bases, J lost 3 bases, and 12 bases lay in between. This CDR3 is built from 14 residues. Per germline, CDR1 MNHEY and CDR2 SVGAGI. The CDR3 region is CASSFRGGDYGYTF. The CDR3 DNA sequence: TGTGCCAGCAGTTTCCGAGGGGGGGACTATGGCTACACCTTC.

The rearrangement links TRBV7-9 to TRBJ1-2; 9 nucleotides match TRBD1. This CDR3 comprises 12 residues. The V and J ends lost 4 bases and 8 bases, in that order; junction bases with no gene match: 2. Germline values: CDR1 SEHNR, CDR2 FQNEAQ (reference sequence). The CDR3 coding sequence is TGTGCCAGCAGCTGGGACAGGGTCGGCTACACCTTC. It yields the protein CASSWDRVGYTF.

The CDR3 region is CASSLDRGNSPLHF. The CDR3 nucleotides read TGTGCCAGCAGCTTGGACAGGGGTAATTCACCCCTCCACTTT. The V call is TRBV5-4, the J call TRBJ1-6; 7 positions match TRBD1. Per the germline V gene, CDR1 is SGHNT and CDR2 is YYREEE (reference sequence). V shed 0 bases and J 6 bases; nucleotides not matched to a gene: 0. This CDR3 is 14 amino acids long. Full variable domain (rest looked up from reference TRBV5-4 and TRBJ1-6): ETGVTQSPTHLIKTRGQQVTLRCSSQSGHNTVSWYQQALGQGPQFIFQYYREEENGRGNFPPRFSGLQFPNYSSELNVNALELDDSALYLCASSLDRGNSPLHFGNGTRLTVT.

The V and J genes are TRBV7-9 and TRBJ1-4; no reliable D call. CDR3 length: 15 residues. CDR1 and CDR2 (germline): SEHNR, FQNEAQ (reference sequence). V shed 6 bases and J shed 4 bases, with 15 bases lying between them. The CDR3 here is CASSSPRGINEKLFF. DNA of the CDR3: TGTGCCAGCAGTTCCCCTAGAGGGATTAATGAAAAACTGTTTTTT.

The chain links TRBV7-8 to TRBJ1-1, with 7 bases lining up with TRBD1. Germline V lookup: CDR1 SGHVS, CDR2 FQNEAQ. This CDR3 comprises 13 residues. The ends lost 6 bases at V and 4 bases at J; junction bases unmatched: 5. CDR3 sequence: CASSQTGPTEAFF. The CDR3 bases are TGTGCCAGCAGTCAGACAGGGCCCACTGAAGCTTTCTTT.

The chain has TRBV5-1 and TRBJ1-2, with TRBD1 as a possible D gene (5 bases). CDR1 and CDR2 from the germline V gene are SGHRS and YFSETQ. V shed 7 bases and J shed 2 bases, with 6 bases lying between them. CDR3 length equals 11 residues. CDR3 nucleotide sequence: TGCGCCAGCGGGGGGAACTATGGCTACACCTTC. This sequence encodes CASGGNYGYTF. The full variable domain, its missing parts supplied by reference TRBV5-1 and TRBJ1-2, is KAGVTQTPRYLIKTRGQQVTLSCSPISGHRSVSWYQQTPGQGLQFLFEYFSETQRNKGNFPGRFSGRQFSNSRSEMNVSTLELGDSALYLCASGGNYGYTFGSGTRLTVV.

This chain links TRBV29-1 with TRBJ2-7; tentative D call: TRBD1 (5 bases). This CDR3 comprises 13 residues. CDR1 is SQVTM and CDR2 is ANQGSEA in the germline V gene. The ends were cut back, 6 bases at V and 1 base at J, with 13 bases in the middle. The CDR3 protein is CSVQGPQSYEQYF. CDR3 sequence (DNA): TGCAGCGTGCAGGGTCCCCAATCCTACGAGCAGTACTTC.

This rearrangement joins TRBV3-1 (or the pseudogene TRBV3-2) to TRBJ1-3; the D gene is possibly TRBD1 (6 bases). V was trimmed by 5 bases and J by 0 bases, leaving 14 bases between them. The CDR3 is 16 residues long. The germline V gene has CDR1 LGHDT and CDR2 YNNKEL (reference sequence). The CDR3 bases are TGTGCCAGCAGCTCACTGGGGGCTCGCTCTGGAAACACCATATATTTT. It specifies CASSSLGARSGNTIYF.

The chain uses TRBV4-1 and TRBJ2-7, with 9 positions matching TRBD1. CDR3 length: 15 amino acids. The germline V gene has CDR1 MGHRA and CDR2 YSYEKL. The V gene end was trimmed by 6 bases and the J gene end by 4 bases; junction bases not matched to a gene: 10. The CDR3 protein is CASRDRDRALYEQYF. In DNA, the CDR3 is TGCGCCAGCAGAGACCGGGACAGGGCTCTTTACGAGCAGTACTTC.

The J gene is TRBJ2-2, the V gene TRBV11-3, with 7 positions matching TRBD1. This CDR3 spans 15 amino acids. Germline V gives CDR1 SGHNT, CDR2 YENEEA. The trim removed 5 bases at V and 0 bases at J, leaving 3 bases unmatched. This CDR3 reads CASSRQGSNTGELFF. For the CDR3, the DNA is TGTGCCAGCAGCCGACAGGGTTCGAACACCGGGGAGCTGTTTTTT.

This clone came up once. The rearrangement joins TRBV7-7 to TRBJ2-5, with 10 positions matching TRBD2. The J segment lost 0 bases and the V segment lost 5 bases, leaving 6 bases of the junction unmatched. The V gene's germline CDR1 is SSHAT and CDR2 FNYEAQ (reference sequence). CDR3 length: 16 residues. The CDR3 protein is CASSPGTSVNQETQYF. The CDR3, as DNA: TGTGCCAGCAGCCCTGGGACTAGCGTAAACCAAGAGACCCAGTACTTC.